The entry below gives a single T cell receptor beta chain sequence along with its context. The antigen this receptor binds is unknown. No much larger clonotype is one base removed from it; base qualities were not supplied. The germline V gene yields MNHEY for CDR1 and SVGAGI for CDR2. Inclusive of the bounding cysteine and phenylalanine, the CDR3 is 12 residues long. Here the CDR3 DNA is all that survives: 36 bases in frame from base 1. Trimming leaves V shorter by 11 bases and J shorter by 7 bases, with the junction holding 11 bases beyond the gene matches. These data are taken from a study of cytomegalovirus exposure and HLA in healthy donors (dated by TCRdb to 2015 to 2018). About the investigation overall: An earlier analysis of roughly 610 of the donors reported over 250 Gb of sequence data and around 110 million unique TCR beta sequences obtained from about 179 million T cells. An early release that covered several hundred HLA-typed donors contained about 300 gigabases of sequencing data and about 93 million unique TCR sequences. Of the approximately 400 genotyped donors, around 81% fell in the genetic ancestry cluster associated with self-reported Caucasian donors. The study aimed to test whether cataloging public T cell receptors could reveal signatures of past pathogen exposure. The study profiled the T cell repertoires of some 610 subjects by immunosequencing and related them to cytomegalovirus serostatus. A separate validation cohort of over a hundred different subjects was used in addition to the roughly 670-subject first cohort. To predict cytomegalovirus infection status, the study brought together high-throughput TCR immunosequencing, statistical association of individual TCRs with disease status, and machine learning. To study patterns of TCR occurrence, a later analysis re-analyzed previously published TCR beta repertoires from several hundred donors and added high-resolution HLA genotyping. In the later analysis, no new phenotypic data were used to find candidate immune exposures; instead, reliance was placed on TCR beta sequences and their occurrence across donors. An earlier analysis of fewer than 700 of the donors applied high-throughput TCR beta sequencing to assess whether each TCR beta V gene segment acted as functional or pseudogenic. Donor age, sex, ethnicity and CMV serostatus were collected together with the repertoire data. Genome-wide SNP genotypes for about 55% of the 666 donors were used in a later genetic analysis, which treated that subset as a discovery cohort. Every repertoire in the discovery cohort had been generated on one and the same sequencing platform. Both class I and class II loci were covered by HLA typing, at four-digit resolution. Typing coverage differed by locus: A, B, C, DRB1 and DQB1 were typed in about 620-640 donors, DQA1 in roughly 500, DPA1 in around 610, and DPB1 in around 490. A handful of DR-DQ haplotypes were handled as single units for association and clustering because linkage in the cohort was strong. Across 300 to 500 genotyped donors of the cohort, an average of approximately 200,000 unique TCR beta nucleotide sequences per donor were sequenced, and roughly a sixth of those sequences were non-productive.

Library construction relied on the immunoSEQ multiplex PCR assay. For the multiplex PCR, a mixture combining 60 forward primers for TCR Vbeta segments and 13 reverse primers for TCR Jbeta segments was used. The CDR3 region of rearranged TCR beta genes was amplified from genomic DNA with a multiplex PCR assay. The amplified TCR beta libraries were sequenced on the Illumina HiSeq System as 87-base-pair reads. For the original study's pipeline: A later analysis counted 65 million to 90 million unique TCR beta chains across the approximately 700 repertoires, and some 11 million of these chains were shared by at least two donors. Raw reads were error-corrected and collapsed into unique sequences with a nearest-neighbor algorithm that merged closely related sequences to remove PCR and sequencing errors. To assign V, D and J gene segments, CDR3 sequences were aligned to IMGT reference sequences. For a sequence to be retained, a match of at least six nucleotides was required to both a V gene segment and a J gene segment. A rearrangement counted as productive if the CDR3 had no stop codons and remained in frame with V and J, and every other rearrangement counted as non-productive. CDR3 was defined by IMGT convention, running from the second conserved V-encoded cysteine to the conserved J-encoded phenylalanine. In an earlier analysis of 587 of the donors, sequences lacking an unambiguous match to a single V gene segment were excluded. In an earlier analysis of 500 to 750 of the donors, V segments were called functional above 56.7% productive rearrangements and were called segregating when the between-donor standard deviation exceeded 5%. A statistical classification framework was built to diagnose cytomegalovirus status from the catalog of TCR beta chain sequences. A later analysis assigned V and J genes by comparing TCR nucleotide sequences with IMGT/GENE-DB human TR gene sequences. Using the TCRdist pipeline, a later analysis assigned CDR3 sequences along with most-parsimonious VDJ recombination scenarios. In a later analysis, each TCR beta chain was defined by its CDR3 amino acid sequence together with its V-gene family, and reads lacking a unique V-gene family were excluded. As a way to deal with suspected cross-contamination and a sequencing artifact, a later analysis dropped approximately 590 nucleotide sequences that were highly shared and had low generation probability. A later analysis calculated a clonal expansion index for each public chain from normalized within-repertoire ranks of inferred template counts. In a later analysis, generation probabilities were computed with a VDJ recombination model fitted to out-of-frame rearrangements, and the resulting probabilities were checked against IGoR. Hypergeometric tests were used in a later analysis to score TCR-TCR, TCR-HLA and TCR-CMV co-occurrence, with a repertoire-size bias correction applied to the TCR pairs. In a later analysis, false discovery rates were estimated by permuting HLA or CMV assignments 20 times. A later analysis grouped co-occurring TCRs with DBSCAN, adding TCRdist sequence similarity when clustering within HLA-allele-positive subsets. For co-occurrence clustering, repertoires with fewer than 30,000 or more than 120,000 public chains were excluded, along with roughly 5 repertoires with anomalous nucleotide sharing. What TCRdb holds here is the immuneACCESS table cut down to in-frame rearrangements. Part of the clones is not present; checked against another copy, under half of the missing clones reflect an unresolved V gene, and the others are unexplained. The V and J calls and clone size are taken from that table; D and trimming were inferred from the DNA. The sample contains roughly 68,000 clones, around 74% of them found a single time. More than 7% of the sample is in the top ten clones.

Broader findings and caveats from the paper: According to a later analysis, parvovirus B19, influenza, CMV and Epstein-Barr virus appeared linked to several top co-occurrence clusters. A cluster of highly shared sequence variants was judged likely to be a technical artifact of the sequencing pipeline. Assigning TCR associations to individual alleles was difficult when HLA alleles, especially DR and DQ, strongly co-occurred. While some public TCRs were present in many individuals, most TCR sequences turned up only very rarely across donors. Correlated functional status among segregating V segments might reflect linkage disequilibrium, but an unknown experimental factor could not be ruled out. Immune exposure information for the cohort was limited to CMV serostatus. A few of the identified cytomegalovirus-associated TCR beta chains were confirmed in vitro to be specific for cytomegalovirus antigens. Compared with equally common non-associated chains, HLA-associated TCR beta chains in a later analysis were more clonally expanded and had lower generation probabilities. In both the original and validation cohorts, the classifier was reported to diagnose cytomegalovirus status with high specificity and sensitivity. The study listed 150 to 200 TCR beta chains as associated with cytomegalovirus. V-gene and J-gene trimming of TCR beta chains was associated with a missense DCLRE1C variant in a later genetic analysis, and the association was replicated in an independent cohort. A later analysis associated 15,000 to 20,000 TCR beta sequences with specific HLA alleles at a false discovery rate of 0.05. In this cohort, only TCR beta chains were sequenced, and detectable features were limited by the absence of alpha or paired-chain data. It was suggested by the authors that the approach could potentially be generalized to other disease states and immunological phenotypes. In an earlier analysis of approximately 590 of the donors, most TCR beta V segments appeared in productive rearrangements about 87% or about 30% of the time, broadly matching IMGT annotations. Because counts were too low, seventeen rarely observed V segments, including chromosome 9 orphons, were left out of the earlier analysis of over 550 of the donors. A further reported finding was that TCR beta sequences accurately predicted the HLA-A and HLA-B alleles for most subjects in the first cohort. The presence/absence analyses assumed that sequencing depth was roughly uniform across donors, and that assumption may not be true. Because HLA typing was unavailable for some donors at each locus, only the typed subset was used in association tests. In a later genetic analysis, fewer N-insertions in productive TCRs were reported among donors in an Asian-associated ancestry cluster than the 666-donor mean. A later analysis found that most CMV-associated TCR beta chains appeared HLA-restricted, with HLA associations seemingly driven largely by CMV exposure. According to a later analysis, TCR association rates differed among HLA loci, with DRB1 alleles showing the most associated TCRs and HLA-C alleles showing the fewest. The 87-base-pair reads could not distinguish some IMGT-functional V segments, including TRBV6-2 and TRBV6-3, so those segments were excluded.

The cohort consisted of fewer than 700 healthy bone marrow donors. All cohort members were sampled while nominally healthy, although unrecorded immune exposures were likely present. The donor was CMV seropositive and was included in the group of almost 300 seropositive cohort members. A peripheral blood sample was collected from each donor, and TCR beta sequencing was performed on peripheral blood mononuclear cells. The Qiagen DNeasy Blood Extraction Kit was used to extract genomic DNA from the blood cell samples. The sequence was obtained from a woman younger than 45 in good health and CMV-seropositive. The rearrangement joined TRBV6-5 to TRBJ2-7, with 7 bases in between that match TRBD1. Source material: PBMCs. The CDR3 corresponds to CASRQGLREQYF. At the DNA level, the sequence is TGTGCCTCCAGACAGGGCTTACGGGAGCAGTACTTC.